Listed here are 23 T cell receptor beta chains from one sample, sequenced in a study of T cells in tumors after PD-1 blockade. TCRdb keeps only in-frame clones here, not all; method: immunoSEQ multiplex PCR. The sample records tens of thousands of clones, just under 80% being singletons. Sequencing used PBMCs, obtained before anti-PD-1 treatment. Source of these receptors: a human donor with basal cell carcinoma.

V gene TRBV11-3 combines with J gene TRBJ1-2, with D tentatively TRBD1 (5 bases). The CDR3 is 15 residues long. Germline CDR1 reads SGHNT; CDR2 reads YENEEA. The V end was cut by 5 bases, the J end by 0 bases, with 13 bases between. The CDR3 DNA sequence: TGTGCCAGCAGCCCCCGGGGCCGAACTAACTATGGCTACACCTTC. Amino acids: CASSPRGRTNYGYTF.

The J gene is TRBJ2-1, the V gene TRBV19; TRBD1 might be the D (7 bases). CDR1 is LNHDA, CDR2 SQIVND, per germline (reference sequence). The CDR3 length is 15 residues. The germline V and J ends were trimmed by 3 bases and 4 bases, with 13 bases remaining between them. Here the CDR3 reads CASSIGRGVYNEQFF. CDR3 sequence (DNA): TGTGCCAGTAGTATCGGCAGGGGGGTGTACAATGAGCAGTTCTTC.

The chain joins TRBV9 to TRBJ1-1; 9 positions agree with TRBD1. This CDR3 is 15 amino acids long. CDR1 is SGDLS and CDR2 is YYNGEE in the germline V gene. The V segment lost 4 bases and the J segment 2 bases; nucleotides outside the gene matches: 6. The CDR3 coding sequence is TGTGCCAGCAGCTCTTGGACAGGGGATAACACTGAAGCTTTCTTT. This sequence encodes CASSSWTGDNTEAFF.

The V gene is TRBV7-8, the J gene TRBJ2-5, with 14 bases that match TRBD2. Germline assignment: CDR1 SGHVS and CDR2 FQNEAQ. The CDR3 has 16 residues. The J segment lost 4 bases and the V segment lost 1 base, leaving 2 bases of the junction unmatched. The CDR3 region is CASSLETSGRGETQYF. The CDR3 DNA reads as TGTGCCAGCAGCTTAGAGACTAGCGGGAGGGGAGAGACCCAGTACTTC. The complete variable domain, with remaining parts taken from reference TRBV7-8 and TRBJ2-5, reads GAGVSQSPRYKVAKRGQDVALRCDPISGHVSLFWYQQALGQGPEFLTYFQNEAQLDKSGLPSDRFFAERPEGSVSTLKIQRTQQEDSAVYLCASSLETSGRGETQYFGPGTRLLVL.

V is TRBV9 and J is TRBJ2-2; 8 bases match TRBD2. The V and J ends lost 1 base and 6 bases, in that order; junction bases with no gene match: 8. This CDR3 has 16 residues. Germline V gives CDR1 SGDLS, CDR2 YYNGEE. CDR3 protein: CASSVTAGAFPGELFF. CDR3 DNA: TGTGCCAGCAGCGTAACAGCGGGGGCCTTCCCCGGGGAGCTGTTTTTT.

The rearrangement joins TRBV6-2 or TRBV6-3 to TRBJ2-3, with no clear D. The CDR3 totals 15 residues. CDR1 is MNHEY, CDR2 SVGEGT, per germline. Trimming cost V 4 bases and J 3 bases, with 14 bases left between them. CDR3 DNA: TGTGCCAGCAGTTCCTCGGACGCTTTAACAGATACGCAGTATTTT. Amino acids: CASSSSDALTDTQYF.

This clone came up once. The chain couples TRBV7-2 to TRBJ2-3, with TRBD1 matching 11 bases. V was pared by 6 bases and J by 3 bases, with 5 bases of the junction left unmatched. The CDR3 loop spans 15 amino acids. The germline V gene has CDR1 SGHTA and CDR2 FQGNSA. The CDR3 nucleotides are TGTGCCAGCAGGCCGGACAGGGGGCGTACAGATACGCAGTATTTT. Its protein product is CASRPDRGRTDTQYF.

The CDR3 DNA reads TGTGCCAGTAGTATACTAGGGGTAAACACCGGGGAGCTGTTTTTT. It specifies CASSILGVNTGELFF. V is TRBV19 and J is TRBJ2-2, with D perhaps TRBD1 (5 bases). Germline CDR1 is LNHDA and CDR2 is SQIVND (reference sequence). The CDR3 has 15 residues. The V gene lost 2 bases and the J gene lost 2 bases, with 9 bases spanning the gap.

DNA for the CDR3: TGTGCCAGCAGTTACACTCGTAACACCCAACACAGGGTCCGGAGGGAGCCCCAGCATTTT. Its translation: CASSYTRNTQHRVRREPQHF. The V and J genes are TRBV6-2 or TRBV6-3 and TRBJ1-5; a weak D match, TRBD1 (6 bases). Germline CDR1 is MNHEY and CDR2 is SVGEGT. The CDR3 length is 20 residues. The ends were cut back, 2 bases at V and 8 bases at J, with 31 bases in the middle.

This rearrangement joins TRBV5-1 to TRBJ1-2; D perhaps matches TRBD1 (5 bases). Germline lookup yields CDR1 SGHRS and CDR2 YFSETQ. The CDR3 runs to 13 residues. Trimming stripped 5 bases from V and 5 bases from J, with 13 bases between. The CDR3 DNA reads as TGCGCCAGCAGGCTTGGGGACCAATATGGCTACACCTTC. Its protein product is CASRLGDQYGYTF.

This clone was recorded a few times. V usage is TRBV7-2 and J usage is TRBJ1-6; D gene unclear. Germline V lookup: CDR1 SGHTA, CDR2 FQGNSA. Trimming removed 1 base from V and 4 bases from J, with 14 bases in between. The CDR3 has 17 residues. The CDR3 is CASSLGLPQDYNSPLHF. CDR3 in DNA: TGTGCCAGCAGCTTAGGTCTTCCCCAGGATTATAATTCACCCCTCCACTTT.

The CDR3 DNA reads TGTGCCAGTAGTAGCCTCAGGGGCGCGGGGGAAAAACTGTTTTTT. Its translation: CASSSLRGAGEKLFF. The chain is built from TRBV19 and TRBJ1-4; D is perhaps TRBD1 (6 bases). V shed 4 bases and J shed 8 bases, with 17 bases lying between them. There are 15 residues in the CDR3. CDR1 is LNHDA, CDR2 SQIVND, per germline (reference sequence).

V usage is TRBV3-1 (or the pseudogene TRBV3-2) and J usage is TRBJ2-7; TRBD2 might be the D (6 bases). The CDR3 spans 15 residues. Germline lookup yields CDR1 LGHDT and CDR2 YNNKEL (reference sequence). V dropped 5 bases and J dropped 6 bases, with 20 bases sitting between them. Here the CDR3 reads CASSTRRGPVIEQYF. The CDR3 bases are TGTGCCAGCAGCACCCGGCGGGGCCCTGTCATCGAGCAGTACTTC.

This rearrangement joins TRBV5-6 to TRBJ2-1, with a tentative D call TRBD2 (6 bases). The V end lost 3 bases, the J end lost 12 bases, and 16 bases lay between the germline ends. The CDR3 runs 13 residues. Germline CDR1 SGHDT, CDR2 YYEEEE. CDR3: CASSSPGLLPQFF. The CDR3 region has the DNA TGTGCCAGCAGCTCACCGGGACTCCTCCCGCAGTTCTTC.

V and J are TRBV4-3 and TRBJ1-6, with 8 positions matching TRBD1. V shed 0 bases and J 7 bases; nucleotides not matched to a gene: 5. The germline gives CDR1 LGHNA, CDR2 YSLEER. This CDR3 is 16 amino acids long. As DNA, the CDR3 is TGCGCCAGCAGCCAAGATCTGACAGGGGCAAATTCACCCCTCCACTTT. This sequence encodes CASSQDLTGANSPLHF.

The chain uses TRBV2 and TRBJ2-7; D may be TRBD1 (5 bases). The CDR3 covers 12 residues. Trimming removed 6 bases from V and 4 bases from J, with 10 bases in between. Germline V gene lookup returns CDR1 SNHLY and CDR2 FYNNEI. In DNA form, the CDR3 reads TGTGCCAGCAGACCCGACAGATACGAGCAGTACTTC. As protein: CASRPDRYEQYF.

The J gene is TRBJ2-1, the V gene TRBV7-2; TRBD2 matches at 10 bases. The CDR3 runs 16 residues. Trimming cost V 2 bases and J 7 bases; bases outside gene matches: 8. Looked up from germline, CDR1 is SGHTA and CDR2 is FQGNSA. CDR3 sequence (DNA): TGTGCCAGCAGCTTAACGGGAGCGGGAGGGTTGAATGAGCAGTTCTTC. Translated, it gives CASSLTGAGGLNEQFF.

This chain uses TRBV7-2 with TRBJ2-4; D may be TRBD1 or TRBD2 (5 bases each). The CDR3 is made up of 13 amino acids. Germline CDR1 SGHTA, CDR2 FQGNSA. V was shortened by 2 bases and J by 7 bases, with 9 bases between the two germline ends. This chain's CDR3 is CASSLSEGNIQYF. CDR3 sequence (DNA): TGTGCCAGCAGCTTATCAGAGGGGAACATTCAGTACTTC.

The gene calls are TRBV6-5 and TRBJ2-7; 8 bases match TRBD2. Germline V gives CDR1 MNHEY, CDR2 SVGAGI. After removal of 5 bases from V and 5 bases from J, the junction contained 8 bases not matched to a gene. CDR3 size: 14 residues. CDR3 protein: CASSPGGGSNEQYF. The CDR3 nucleotides read TGTGCCAGCAGTCCCGGGGGGGGGTCCAACGAGCAGTACTTC.

The chain links TRBV3-1 (or the pseudogene TRBV3-2) to TRBJ1-2; D possibly corresponds to TRBD1 (5 bases). The V gene's germline CDR1 is LGHDT and CDR2 YNNKEL (reference sequence). This CDR3 has 14 residues. With 1 base removed from V and 6 bases from J, the gap between germline ends came to 12 bases. The CDR3 DNA is TGTGCCAGCAGCCAAGGGACCAGGGTAAATGGCTACACCTTC. Amino acid sequence: CASSQGTRVNGYTF.

This chain uses TRBV5-4 with TRBJ1-5, with D unresolved. The V end was cut by 3 bases, the J end by 7 bases, with 17 bases between. CDR1 is SGHNT and CDR2 is YYREEE in the germline V gene (reference sequence). The CDR3 loop spans 15 amino acids. The CDR3 DNA follows: TGTGCCAGCAGCTCCAGGCCTTGGAAGGAACAGCCCCAGCATTTT. This encodes CASSSRPWKEQPQHF.

The chain has TRBV4-3 and TRBJ1-4, with TRBD1 matching 7 bases. The CDR3 is 15 amino acids. CDR1 and CDR2 from the germline V gene are LGHNA and YSLEER. The ends lost 0 bases at V and 8 bases at J; junction bases unmatched: 6. The CDR3 DNA sequence: TGCGCCAGCAGCCAAGACCGCCAGGGGGACGAAAAACTGTTTTTT. Its protein is CASSQDRQGDEKLFF.

In this sample, this clone turned up a few times. This chain connects TRBV14 to TRBJ1-6; 9 bases agree with TRBD1. The CDR3 spans 13 residues. The V gene's germline CDR1 is SGHDN and CDR2 FVKESK. V dropped 4 bases and J dropped 10; count of bases not matched to a gene: 2. CDR3 DNA sequence: TGTGCCAGCAGCCGGACAGGGGCATCACCCCTCCACTTT. It translates to CASSRTGASPLHF. Filled out from reference TRBV14 and TRBJ1-6, the complete variable domain reads EAGVTQFPSHSVIEKGQTVTLRCDPISGHDNLYWYRRVMGKEIKFLLHFVKESKQDESGMPNNRFLAERTGGTYSTLKVQPAELEDSGVYFCASSRTGASPLHFGNGTRLTVT.